The 20 T cell receptor beta chains below all came from one sample that was sequenced in a study of T cells in Graves' hyperthyroidism and ophthalmopathy. Researchers amplified the TCR beta CDR3 regions from RNA transcripts. Initially, a first-round RT-PCR of the TCR CDR3 employed the HTBI primer set. TCRdb reanalysed the multiplex PCR reads using MiXCR and keeps one entry per CDR3 protein. This table holds approximately 620,000 distinct CDR3 sequences, about 15% found once. Material: blood. The receptors derive from a young woman with Graves' hyperthyroidism that later progressed to Graves' ophthalmopathy.

On this clonotype itself: A clone one base away is much larger, so this may be a read error. V and J are TRBV2 and TRBJ2-3; D may be TRBD1 or TRBD2 (5 bases each). Trimming took 8 bases from V and 9 from J, leaving 18 bases between them. Germline CDR1 is SNHLY and CDR2 is FYNNEI. CDR3 length: 13 residues. This CDR3 is CASELGESETQYF. The DNA for the CDR3 is TGTGCCAGCGAATTGGGGGAAAGCGAAACGCAGTATTTT.

The table lists this clonotype with many counts. This rearrangement joins TRBV30 to TRBJ1-1; no clear D gene. This CDR3 has 14 residues. Trimming took 4 bases from V and 5 from J, leaving 17 bases between them. Germline-derived CDR1 and CDR2 are GTSNPN and SVGIG (reference sequence). CDR3 in DNA: TGTGCCTGGAAATTGGGCGACCCACGGACTGAAGCTTTCTTT. Translated, it gives CAWKLGDPRTEAFF.

This chain links TRBV20-1 with TRBJ2-6; D might be TRBD2 (6 bases). Trimming shortened V by 3 bases and J by 8 bases, and 11 bases separated the two germline ends. CDR3 length: 13 amino acids. Germline values: CDR1 DFQATT, CDR2 SNEGSKA (reference sequence). The CDR3 region is CSARGTSPNVLTF. The CDR3 bases are TGCAGTGCTAGGGGGACTTCCCCCAACGTCCTGACTTTC.

The chain carries TRBV6-5 and TRBJ2-7, with no clear D. The CDR3 runs to 14 residues. Germline V CDR1 and CDR2: MNHEY, SVGAGI. The V gene lost 2 bases and the J gene lost 2 bases, with 10 bases spanning the gap. The CDR3 is CASSYAGRTYEQYF. DNA for the CDR3: TGTGCCAGCAGTTACGCCGGCAGAACCTACGAGCAGTACTTC.

This clonotype was counted at least ten times. The genes are TRBV6-1 and TRBJ1-6; the D is unclear. V lost 11 bases, J lost 8 bases, and 13 bases lay in between. CDR1 MNHNS and CDR2 SASEGT come from the germline V gene. This CDR3 has 12 amino acids. This CDR3 is CASSGWDSPLHF. In DNA, the CDR3 is TGTGCCTCGTCGGGGTGGGATTCACCCCTCCACTTT.

As regards this clonotype: A much larger clone lies a single base off, so this may be a read error. The chain links TRBV5-4 to TRBJ2-1; D may be TRBD2 (6 bases). This CDR3 is 14 amino acids long. The V end was cut by 7 bases, the J end by 0 bases, with 11 bases between. In germline, CDR1 is SGHNT, CDR2 YYREEE (reference sequence). The CDR3 reads CASAGTFSYNEQFF. The CDR3 DNA is TGTGCCAGCGCTGGGACTTTCTCCTACAATGAGCAGTTCTTC.

This clonotype has at least ten counts. The genes are TRBV9 and TRBJ1-1, with TRBD1 matching 9 bases. V shed 2 bases and J 7 bases; nucleotides not matched to a gene: 6. The CDR3 contains 14 residues. Germline lookup yields CDR1 SGDLS and CDR2 YYNGEE. The DNA of the CDR3 is TGTGCCAGCAGCGTCGGACAGGGGTCCGATGAAGCTTTCTTT. Protein product: CASSVGQGSDEAFF.

A note on this clonotype: This may arise from a read error, as a much more abundant clone is one base away. The chain carries TRBV29-1 and TRBJ1-2; D not resolved. Germline V CDR1 and CDR2: SQVTM, ANQGSEA. Trimming cost V 8 bases and J 4 bases, with 11 bases left between them. The CDR3 is made up of 11 amino acids. The CDR3 nucleotides read TGCAGCCTCCTTAGCAGCTATGGCTACACCTTC. Translating it yields CSLLSSYGYTF.

In this sample, this clonotype turned up many times. The genes are TRBV28 and TRBJ2-7, with D hard to call. CDR1 and CDR2 from the germline V gene are MDHEN and SYDVKM. The CDR3 consists of 9 residues. Trimming removed 7 bases from V and 5 bases from J, with 3 bases in between. CDR3 in amino acids: CASNNEQYF. CDR3 DNA: TGTGCCAGCAATAACGAGCAGTACTTC.

This clonotype was observed many times. The J gene is TRBJ2-3, the V gene TRBV12-5, with 11 bases aligning to TRBD1. V lost 0 bases to trimming and J lost 2 bases; unmatched junction nucleotides: 10. Germline assignment: CDR1 LGHNT and CDR2 FRNRAP. CDR3 size: 19 residues. The CDR3 DNA reads TGTGCTAGTGGTTTGGTCGTAGTAGAGGGACAGGGGGACACAGATACGCAGTATTTT. Protein product: CASGLVVVEGQGDTDTQYF.

J is TRBJ2-5 and V is TRBV20-1; 14 bases are a match to TRBD2. This CDR3 has 16 residues. Per germline, CDR1 DFQATT and CDR2 SNEGSKA (reference sequence). Unmatched junction bases numbered 8, after V lost 6 bases and J lost 2 bases. The CDR3 loop reads CSAGRLAGGLQETQYF. The CDR3 DNA reads TGCAGTGCGGGAAGACTAGCGGGAGGGCTACAAGAGACCCAGTACTTC.

In this sample, this clonotype turned up many times. This chain connects TRBV7-9 to TRBJ2-3; possible D gene TRBD2, 5 bases. The CDR3 runs to 14 residues. Germline V lookup: CDR1 SEHNR, CDR2 FQNEAQ (reference sequence). V lost 5 bases, J lost 4 bases, and 13 bases lay in between. The CDR3 bases are TGTGCCAGCAGCCCCCCCGGGGTCCCAGATACGCAGTATTTT. It codes for CASSPPGVPDTQYF.

In its sample, this clonotype was seen a few times. CDR3: CASSFTSGTGELFF. As DNA, the CDR3 is TGCGCCAGCAGCTTCACTAGCGGCACCGGGGAGCTGTTTTTT. The chain recombines TRBV5-1 with TRBJ2-2; TRBD2 matches 8 bases. Germline V lookup: CDR1 SGHRS, CDR2 YFSETQ. The V and J ends lost 2 bases and 4 bases, in that order; junction bases with no gene match: 1. This CDR3 region has 14 residues.

This clonotype came up many times. The chain couples TRBV6-5 to TRBJ2-1; D possibly corresponds to TRBD2 (6 bases). V was trimmed by 0 bases and J by 9 bases, leaving 12 bases between them. The CDR3 totals 14 residues. The germline gives CDR1 MNHEY, CDR2 SVGAGI. This chain's CDR3 is CASSYSGGSSEQFF. For the CDR3, the DNA is TGTGCCAGCAGTTACTCGGGGGGATCATCTGAGCAGTTCTTC.

This sequence joins TRBV29-1 and TRBJ2-1, with D hard to call. V shed 7 bases and J shed 4 bases, with 11 bases lying between them. The CDR3 runs to 12 residues. Germline-derived CDR1 and CDR2 are SQVTM and ANQGSEA. The CDR3 DNA follows: TGCAGCGCCTTGACAAATTACAATGAGCAGTTCTTC. It specifies CSALTNYNEQFF.

The rearrangement links TRBV6-1 to TRBJ2-7; 9 bases fit TRBD1. J gave up 2 bases and V 7 bases, and 9 bases lay outside the gene matches. The CDR3 contains 15 residues. Germline-derived CDR1 and CDR2 are MNHNS and SASEGT. The CDR3 reads CASNIGQGTPYEQYF. CDR3 coding DNA: TGTGCCAGCAATATAGGACAGGGGACCCCCTACGAGCAGTACTTC.

This rearrangement joins TRBV6-1 to TRBJ1-4, with D unclear. Germline values: CDR1 MNHNS, CDR2 SASEGT. The V gene lost 6 bases and the J gene lost 7 bases, with 21 bases spanning the gap. The CDR3 length is 16 residues. The CDR3 reads CASSLRRGVRGEKLFF. The DNA of the CDR3 is TGTGCCAGCAGCCTCCGTCGGGGAGTCCGAGGTGAAAAACTGTTTTTT.

This clonotype was recorded many times. The chain joins TRBV7-9 to TRBJ1-4, with D maybe TRBD1 (5 bases). Trimming removed 8 bases from V and 6 bases from J, with 16 bases in between. Germline lookup yields CDR1 SEHNR and CDR2 FQNEAQ (reference sequence). This CDR3 has 14 residues. The CDR3 region is CASESDQGDEKLFF. The CDR3 DNA follows: TGTGCCAGCGAGAGTGACCAAGGGGATGAAAAACTGTTTTTT.

This chain links TRBV19 with TRBJ2-1, with 9 bases identical to TRBD2. V lost 7 bases and J lost 4; bases outside the gene matches: 2. The CDR3 has 13 residues. Germline lookup yields CDR1 LNHDA and CDR2 SQIVND (reference sequence). The CDR3 DNA sequence: TGTGCCAGTACTAGCGGGGCTTACAATGAGCAGTTCTTC. This encodes CASTSGAYNEQFF. The whole variable domain, remainder taken from reference TRBV19 and TRBJ2-1, is DGGITQSPKYLFRKEGQNVTLSCEQNLNHDAMYWYRQDPGQGLRLIYYSQIVNDFQKGDIAEGYSVSREKKESFPLTVTSAQKNPTAFYLCASTSGAYNEQFFGPGTRLTVL.

This clonotype has at least ten counts. This chain's CDR3 is CASSRTSGRGEQFF. The CDR3 region has the DNA TGTGCCAGCAGCCGGACTAGCGGGAGGGGTGAGCAGTTCTTC. This chain uses TRBV7-9 with TRBJ2-1; 15 bases line up with TRBD2. Germline CDR1 is SEHNR and CDR2 is FQNEAQ (reference sequence). This CDR3 region has 14 residues. With V trimmed by 5 bases and J by 9 bases, 2 bases remained unmatched.